The 27 T cell receptor beta chains presented below share a single source sample, sequenced in a study of T cells after yellow fever vaccination. TCRdb redid the calling of the 5' RACE reads with MiXCR, one entry per CDR3 protein. The sample includes hundreds of thousands of distinct CDR3 sequences, about 13% of them seen just once. Sequenced here: PBMCs, sampled on the day of the yellow fever booster vaccination. Every receptor here comes from a young man who received the YFV17D yellow fever vaccine.

The rearrangement links TRBV5-1 to TRBJ2-1; 10 bases align to TRBD2. V shed 2 bases, J shed 0 bases, and the junction held 5 bases outside the gene matches. The CDR3 covers 17 residues. Germline CDR1 SGHRS, CDR2 YFSETQ. CDR3 nucleotides: TGCGCCAGCAGCTTTCCTAGCGGGAGTGGCTCCTACAATGAGCAGTTCTTC. As protein: CASSFPSGSGSYNEQFF.

The chain joins TRBV2 to TRBJ2-1; TRBD1 is a possible D gene (5 bases). Germline V gives CDR1 SNHLY, CDR2 FYNNEI. Trimming shortened V by 3 bases and J by 10 bases, and 10 bases separated the two germline ends. The CDR3 is 12 residues long. CDR3 in DNA: TGTGCCAGCAGTGATCAGGGCCCCGAGCAGTTCTTC. Its translation: CASSDQGPEQFF.

The rearrangement joins TRBV28 to TRBJ2-4; D is perhaps TRBD2 (6 bases). V dropped 2 bases and J dropped 0 bases, with 8 bases sitting between them. This CDR3 spans 15 amino acids. Germline V gives CDR1 MDHEN, CDR2 SYDVKM. This chain's CDR3 is CASSLGGIAKNIQYF. DNA of the CDR3: TGTGCCAGCAGTTTAGGGGGGATAGCCAAAAACATTCAGTACTTC. Together with reference TRBV28 and TRBJ2-4, the CDR3 gives the full variable domain: DVKVTQSSRYLVKRTGEKVFLECVQDMDHENMFWYRQDPGLGLRLIYFSYDVKMKEKGDIPEGYSVSREKKERFSLILESASTNQTSMYLCASSLGGIAKNIQYFGAGTRLSVL.

A few counts support this clonotype. V gene TRBV7-9 combines with J gene TRBJ2-1; 10 bases fit TRBD2. The CDR3 has 15 amino acids. The V and J ends lost 8 bases and 7 bases, in that order; junction bases with no gene match: 11. The germline CDR1 and CDR2 sequences are SEHNR and FQNEAQ (reference sequence). In DNA, the CDR3 is TGTGCCAGCTCCCCCTCAGCGGGAGGGTGGAATGAGCAGTTCTTC. Protein product: CASSPSAGGWNEQFF.

This clonotype was detected only a few times. The chain joins TRBV21-1 to TRBJ1-2; TRBD1 was called by the table and not checked on the DNA. TRBV21-1 is flagged as a pseudogene. CDR3 length: 14 amino acids. CDR3 sequence reads: CASSNTGQGLGYTF. CDR3 DNA: TGTGCCAGCAGCAATACGGGACAGGGGTTGGGCTACACCTTC.

The chain is built from TRBV29-1 and TRBJ1-1; no clear D. The CDR3 length is 12 residues. Between the trimmed V and J ends, which lost 5 bases and 1 base, there was a span of 8 bases. Germline V gives CDR1 SQVTM, CDR2 ANQGSEA. CDR3 coding DNA: TGCAGCGTTCCTGAGGGGAACACTGAAGCTTTCTTT. Protein product: CSVPEGNTEAFF.

The sample holds a few counts of this clonotype. CDR3 amino acids: CASSYRRNTYNEQFF. DNA of the CDR3: TGTGCCAGCAGTTACAGGCGGAACACCTACAATGAGCAGTTCTTC. V usage is TRBV6-2 or TRBV6-3 and J usage is TRBJ2-1; no definite D call. V shed 2 bases and J shed 2 bases, with 10 bases lying between them. Germline V gene lookup returns CDR1 MNHEY and CDR2 SVGEGT. The CDR3 extends over 15 amino acids.

The chain combines TRBV14 with TRBJ2-1; possible D gene TRBD2, 5 bases. V was shortened by 4 bases and J by 6 bases, with 7 bases between the two germline ends. Germline V gives CDR1 SGHDN, CDR2 FVKESK. This CDR3 is 12 amino acids long. The CDR3 is CASSPTTNEQFF. DNA for the CDR3: TGTGCCAGCAGCCCGACTACCAATGAGCAGTTCTTC.

This clonotype appeared a few times. The chain employs TRBV6-1 and TRBJ2-7; 14 nucleotides line up with TRBD2. CDR1 is MNHNS and CDR2 is SASEGT in the germline V gene. The CDR3 totals 17 residues. V lost 6 bases to trimming and J lost 1 base; unmatched junction nucleotides: 8. Here the CDR3 DNA reads TGTGCCAGCAGGGGTGGGACTAGCGGGGGAAGGTCCTACGAGCAGTACTTC. Encoded protein: CASRGGTSGGRSYEQYF.

This clonotype was observed a few times. V usage is TRBV7-9 and J usage is TRBJ1-4; D is perhaps TRBD1 (6 bases). Between the trimmed V and J ends, which lost 2 bases and 11 bases, there was a span of 15 bases. Germline CDR1 reads SEHNR; CDR2 reads FQNEAQ (reference sequence). This CDR3 is 14 amino acids long. CDR3 sequence (DNA): TGTGCCAGCAGCTTAAACTCAGCCGGACAGAAACTGTTTTTT. Translating it yields CASSLNSAGQKLFF.

This clonotype appeared many times. The rearrangement links TRBV7-3 to TRBJ1-2; 9 bases map to TRBD1. The CDR3 runs to 13 residues. CDR1 SGHTA and CDR2 FQGTGA come from the germline V gene. Trimming took 4 bases from V and 5 from J; bases not matched to a gene: 2. CDR3 residues: CASSSDRGYGYTF. CDR3 sequence (DNA): TGTGCCAGCAGCTCTGACAGGGGGTATGGCTACACCTTC. Drawing the rest from reference TRBV7-3 and TRBJ1-2, the complete variable domain is GAGVSQTPSNKVTEKGKYVELRCDPISGHTALYWYRQSLGQGPEFLIYFQGTGAADDSGLPNDRFFAVRPEGSVSTLKIQRTERGDSAVYLCASSSDRGYGYTFGSGTRLTVV.

This clonotype was picked up many times. The chain is built from TRBV6-2 or TRBV6-3 and TRBJ2-7, with D unresolved. V was shortened by 2 bases and J by 8 bases, with 7 bases between the two germline ends. CDR1 and CDR2 (germline): MNHEY, SVGEGT. The CDR3 extends over 11 amino acids. The CDR3 reads CASSYVWKQYF. CDR3 DNA: TGTGCCAGCAGTTACGTCTGGAAGCAGTACTTC.

As DNA, the CDR3 is TGTGCCAGCCGCGACGGGCTCGAGCAGTACTTC. Its protein product is CASRDGLEQYF. The chain carries TRBV19 and TRBJ2-7; D gene ambiguous. Trimming removed 9 bases from V and 6 bases from J, with 12 bases in between. CDR3 length: 11 residues. Germline CDR1 is LNHDA and CDR2 is SQIVND (reference sequence).

This clonotype was observed a few times. The chain joins TRBV7-2 to TRBJ2-4; 14 bases agree with TRBD2. The junction had 9 bases not matched to a gene; V was cut back by 6 bases and J by 14 bases. The CDR3 consists of 14 residues. The germline gives CDR1 SGHTA, CDR2 FQGNSA. The CDR3 region is CASSEGTSGSKKYF. CDR3 in DNA: TGTGCCAGCAGTGAAGGGACTAGCGGGAGTAAGAAGTACTTC.

For this clonotype: At one end, the junction sequence differs from germline, possibly due to a read error. This chain uses TRBV15 with TRBJ1-2; TRBD1 matches at 11 bases. The CDR3 is 14 residues long. The germline V gene has CDR1 LNHNV and CDR2 YYDKDF (reference sequence). The chain's CDR3 is CATSRDRGTYGYSF. CDR3 DNA: TGTGCCACCAGTCGGGACAGGGGGACATATGGCTACTCCTTC. The complete variable domain, with remaining parts taken from reference TRBV15 and TRBJ1-2, reads DAMVIQNPRYQVTQFGKPVTLSCSQTLNHNVMYWYQQKSSQAPKLLFHYYDKDFNNEADTPDNFQSRRPNTSFCFLDIRSPGLGDTAMYLCATSRDRGTYGYSFGSGTRLTVV.

V is TRBV27 and J is TRBJ2-1; TRBD2 matches at 13 bases. This CDR3 region has 16 residues. The V gene's germline CDR1 is MNHEY and CDR2 SMNVEV (reference sequence). V lost 3 bases, J lost 9 bases, and 8 bases stayed unmatched. The CDR3 region has the DNA TGTGCCAGCAGTTTGGGACTAGCGGGAATTGTCGGTGAGCAGTTCTTC. Its protein product is CASSLGLAGIVGEQFF.

The chain is built from TRBV12-3 or TRBV12-4 and TRBJ2-3; D is uncertain. This CDR3 spans 14 amino acids. V lost 2 bases, J lost 1 base, and 7 bases lay in between. The CDR3 is CASSLMWGTDTQYF. For the CDR3, the DNA is TGTGCCAGCAGTTTAATGTGGGGCACAGATACGCAGTATTTT.

This rearrangement joins TRBV5-1 to TRBJ2-2, with D perhaps given as TRBD1 or TRBD2 (6 bases each). Germline V gives CDR1 SGHRS, CDR2 YFSETQ. V lost 0 bases to trimming and J lost 4 bases, with 16 bases between them. This CDR3 has 17 amino acids. CDR3 nucleotide sequence: TGCGCCAGCAGCTTGGCCTGGAGACTAGGGGGCACCGGGGAGCTGTTTTTT. Translated: CASSLAWRLGGTGELFF.

This clonotype occurred a few times. V and J are TRBV15 and TRBJ2-7; TRBD2 agrees at 7 bases. Germline trimming cut 5 bases from V and 3 bases from J; bases unmatched to any gene: 10. This CDR3 is built from 15 residues. Germline CDR1 LNHNV, CDR2 YYDKDF (reference sequence). CDR3 in DNA: TGTGCCACCAGCCTAGCCGGGACTAAAGACTACGAGCAGTACTTC. Amino acid sequence: CATSLAGTKDYEQYF.

J is TRBJ2-1 and V is TRBV6-5; D is undetermined. Trimming shortened V by 0 bases and J by 8 bases, and 14 bases separated the two germline ends. CDR1 and CDR2 (germline): MNHEY, SVGAGI. This CDR3 is 15 amino acids long. The CDR3 reads CASSYSIGDTHEQFF. The CDR3 DNA reads TGTGCCAGCAGTTACTCGATTGGCGACACCCATGAGCAGTTCTTC.

The chain recombines TRBV20-1 with TRBJ2-7; unclear D gene. Per the germline V gene, CDR1 is DFQATT and CDR2 is SNEGSKA (reference sequence). There are 13 residues in the CDR3. Trimming pared 3 bases from V and 3 bases from J, leaving 12 bases between. CDR3: CSARLFPDYEQYF. The CDR3, as DNA: TGCAGTGCTAGGTTGTTCCCAGACTACGAGCAGTACTTC.

The V call is TRBV6-2 or TRBV6-3, the J call TRBJ2-2; 7 bases match TRBD2. V shed 6 bases, J shed 2 bases, and the junction held 6 bases outside the gene matches. The CDR3 runs to 15 residues. The germline V gene encodes CDR1 MNHEY and CDR2 SVGEGT. The CDR3 spells CASRRGLTNTGELFF. The CDR3 bases are TGTGCCAGCAGACGGGGACTAACCAACACCGGGGAGCTGTTTTTT.

The genes are TRBV20-1 and TRBJ2-4; TRBD2 matches at 9 bases. The CDR3 covers 14 residues. Germline V gene sequence: CDR1 DFQATT, CDR2 SNEGSKA (reference sequence). Trimming at V came to 7 bases and at J to 7 bases, leaving 11 bases not matched to a gene. CDR3 sequence: CSGGELGLANIQYF. Here the CDR3 DNA reads TGCAGTGGGGGAGAGCTGGGACTAGCTAACATTCAGTACTTC.

V is TRBV14 and J is TRBJ2-2, with 7 bases matching TRBD2. CDR3 size: 17 residues. V shed 4 bases, J shed 1 base, and the junction held 9 bases outside the gene matches. Germline V gene sequence: CDR1 SGHDN, CDR2 FVKESK. CDR3 sequence reads: CASSLQRGGVNTGELFF. The DNA of the CDR3 is TGTGCCAGCAGCCTTCAGCGGGGCGGAGTGAACACCGGGGAGCTGTTTTTT.

The chain couples TRBV7-6 to TRBJ2-1, with TRBD2 matching 7 bases. V shed 3 bases, J shed 7 bases, and the junction held 9 bases outside the gene matches. This CDR3 region has 15 residues. Germline lookup yields CDR1 SGHVS and CDR2 FNYEAQ. This CDR3 is CASSFGSGPGNEQFF. The CDR3 DNA reads TGTGCCAGCAGCTTTGGTAGCGGGCCTGGGAATGAGCAGTTCTTC.

The rearrangement uses TRBV7-6 and TRBJ1-1, with D possibly TRBD1 on 5 matching bases. Germline V gene lookup returns CDR1 SGHVS and CDR2 FNYEAQ. The CDR3 has 14 amino acids. Trimming stripped 7 bases from V and 0 bases from J, with 12 bases between. CDR3 sequence reads: CASKQGAMNTEAFF. CDR3 bases: TGTGCCAGCAAGCAGGGAGCCATGAACACTGAAGCTTTCTTT.

This clonotype was seen a few times. The chain has TRBV28 and TRBJ1-5, with D possibly being TRBD1 (6 bases). Trimming left V 7 bases short and J 1 base short, with 11 bases between. Germline loops: CDR1 MDHEN, CDR2 SYDVKM. The CDR3 runs 14 residues. The CDR3 reads CASKLQGSNQPQHF. CDR3 in DNA: TGTGCCAGCAAACTACAGGGCAGCAATCAGCCCCAGCATTTT.